What follows are 17 T cell receptor beta chains derived from one specimen sequenced in a study of T-cell reconstitution after alpha-beta-depleted transplantation in children. Preparation of the TCRbeta library was carried out with unique molecular identifiers. TCRdb processed the PCR reads anew with MiXCR; each CDR3 protein has one entry. The repertoire holds about 200,000 distinct CDR3 sequences, with 6.6% as singletons. The sample in question was PBMCs, obtained before TCRalphabeta/CD19-depleted stem cell transplant. These TCRs come from a boy aged 2 to 10 with acute lymphoblastic leukemia, due to receive a stem cell transplant.

This clonotype was picked up many times. The chain recombines TRBV7-2 with TRBJ2-7; maybe TRBD2 (5 bases). Trimming removed 5 bases from V and 3 bases from J, with 17 bases in between. Germline CDR1 and CDR2: SGHTA and FQGNSA. The CDR3 length is 15 residues. The CDR3 bases are TGTGCCAGCAGCCGGACGGGATCCGATTTCTACGAGCAGTACTTC. Its protein is CASSRTGSDFYEQYF.

This clonotype came up many times. The chain has TRBV5-1 and TRBJ2-5; TRBD2 agrees at 12 bases. Germline CDR1 and CDR2: SGHRS and YFSETQ. This CDR3 contains 16 residues. The junction had 2 bases not matched to a gene; V was cut back by 0 bases and J by 2 bases. CDR3 region: CASSLGLAGEQETQYF. The CDR3 nucleotides read TGCGCCAGCAGCTTGGGACTAGCGGGAGAGCAAGAGACCCAGTACTTC.

In this sample, this clonotype turned up many times. Germline is not matched at one junction end, which may reflect a read error. This sequence joins TRBV12-3 or TRBV12-4 and TRBJ1-2; D gene unclear. The CDR3 loop spans 11 amino acids. This CDR3 reads CASSLLYAYTF. The CDR3 DNA reads as TGTGCCAGCAGTTTGCTATATGCCTACACCTTC.

In this sample, this clonotype turned up many times. This chain joins TRBV20-1 and TRBJ1-6; D gene unclear. The germline V gene has CDR1 DFQATT and CDR2 SNEGSKA (reference sequence). This CDR3 region has 14 residues. V lost 0 bases to trimming and J lost 0 bases, with 3 bases between them. CDR3 nucleotides: TGCAGTGCTAGAGAGAGCTCCTATAATTCACCCCTCCACTTT. As protein: CSARESSYNSPLHF.

There are many counts of this clonotype. In DNA form, the CDR3 reads TGCGCCAGCAGCGCACTGCTGGATCCCGGGGAGCTGTTTTTT. It is translated as CASSALLDPGELFF. J is TRBJ2-2 and V is TRBV5-1; D remains unclear. This CDR3 comprises 14 residues. Trimming stripped 4 bases from V and 6 bases from J, with 13 bases between. CDR1 and CDR2 (germline): SGHRS, YFSETQ.

The gene calls are TRBV6-5 and TRBJ1-2; D perhaps matches TRBD1 (6 bases). The germline CDR1 and CDR2 sequences are MNHEY and SVGAGI. V lost 0 bases and J 0 bases, leaving 14 bases between the germline ends. The CDR3 length is 17 residues. The chain's CDR3 is CASSYSYGGPSNYGYTF. The CDR3 bases are TGTGCCAGCAGTTACTCGTATGGGGGGCCCTCTAACTATGGCTACACCTTC.

This clonotype came up many times. The chain couples TRBV2 to TRBJ2-1, with D perhaps TRBD1 (5 bases). CDR3 length: 11 amino acids. V lost 8 bases to trimming and J lost 9 bases, with 11 bases between them. The germline gives CDR1 SNHLY, CDR2 FYNNEI. CDR3 sequence reads: CASQGQGEQFF. As DNA, the CDR3 is TGTGCCAGCCAGGGTCAGGGTGAGCAGTTCTTC.

The J gene is TRBJ2-2, the V gene TRBV6-2 or TRBV6-3; D gene unclear. In germline, CDR1 is MNHEY, CDR2 SVGEGT. Trimming stripped 8 bases from V and 0 bases from J, with 16 bases between. The CDR3 is made up of 16 amino acids. The chain's CDR3 is CASSNHGQPNTGELFF. The CDR3 region has the DNA TGTGCCAGCTCGAACCACGGGCAGCCGAACACCGGGGAGCTGTTTTTT.

There are many counts of this clonotype. The CDR3 DNA sequence: TGTGCCAGCAGTTACCGAACAGGGGGCGGAAAGAACACTGAAGCTTTCTTT. Translation: CASSYRTGGGKNTEAFF. This rearrangement joins TRBV6-2 or TRBV6-3 to TRBJ1-1, with 9 bases identical to TRBD1. This CDR3 spans 17 amino acids. The germline CDR1 and CDR2 sequences are MNHEY and SVGEGT. V lost 2 bases, J lost 1 base, and 8 bases stayed unmatched.

A few counts support this clonotype. This chain connects TRBV5-5 to TRBJ1-5, with no clear D. The V gene lost 6 bases and the J gene lost 0 bases, with 13 bases spanning the gap. Germline V lookup: CDR1 SGHKS, CDR2 YYEKEE (reference sequence). This CDR3 region has 15 residues. The CDR3 loop reads CASTSGWDSNQPQHF. CDR3 DNA: TGTGCCAGCACCTCTGGCTGGGATAGCAATCAGCCCCAGCATTTT.

This clonotype showed up just a few times. The chain recombines TRBV6-1 with TRBJ1-2, with 9 nucleotides matching TRBD1. The germline V gene has CDR1 MNHNS and CDR2 SASEGT. V dropped 2 bases and J dropped 3; count of bases not matched to a gene: 7. The CDR3 is 16 residues long. CDR3 DNA sequence: TGTGCCAGCAGTGAACTCCGGACAGGGGTGGACTATGGCTACACCTTC. The encoded protein is CASSELRTGVDYGYTF.

At least ten counts were recorded for this clonotype. The rearrangement uses TRBV15 and TRBJ2-7, with 9 nucleotides matching TRBD2. The CDR3 extends over 17 amino acids. With 0 bases clipped from V and 5 bases from J, the junction kept 11 bases outside the gene matches. Germline CDR1 and CDR2: LNHNV and YYDKDF (reference sequence). CDR3 sequence: CATSRDFGFRLADEQYF. CDR3 DNA sequence: TGTGCCACCAGCAGAGATTTCGGGTTTAGACTAGCGGACGAGCAGTACTTC.

This clonotype has ten or more counts. The chain is built from TRBV29-1 and TRBJ1-5; 10 positions agree with TRBD1. The CDR3 runs to 13 residues. CDR1 SQVTM and CDR2 ANQGSEA come from the germline V gene. V lost 6 bases and J lost 4; bases outside the gene matches: 3. CDR3 coding DNA: TGCAGCGTGGGGGACAGGGGTAATCAGCCCCAGCATTTT. Its translation: CSVGDRGNQPQHF.

The rearrangement links TRBV7-8 to TRBJ2-7; TRBD2 matches 7 bases. V was clipped by 3 bases and J by 2 bases; unmatched bases: 16. Germline values: CDR1 SGHVS, CDR2 FQNEAQ. The CDR3 spans 18 residues. CDR3 nucleotide sequence: TGTGCCAGCAGCTTCGCCGACACTATCAGCGGGGTCGCCTACGAGCAGTACTTC. Translated, it gives CASSFADTISGVAYEQYF.

The chain uses TRBV7-6 and TRBJ1-4; D gene unclear. The CDR3 is made up of 17 amino acids. The germline gives CDR1 SGHVS, CDR2 FNYEAQ. The V gene lost 1 base and the J gene lost 5 bases, with 17 bases spanning the gap. The CDR3 loop reads CASSLGGSAAVNEKLFF. DNA of the CDR3: TGTGCCAGCAGCTTAGGGGGTTCGGCAGCGGTAAATGAAAAACTGTTTTTT.

This chain uses TRBV21-1 with TRBJ1-1; whether TRBD1, the table's D call, matches the DNA was not checked. TRBV21-1 is classified as a pseudogene. The CDR3 is 17 residues long. The CDR3 reads CVPRCVLFRERNTEAFF. CDR3 in DNA: TGTGTTCCACGCTGCGTGCTTTTCAGGGAACGGAACACTGAAGCTTTCTTT.

This clonotype was found many times. This chain links TRBV10-3 with TRBJ2-1, with a weak D call TRBD2 (5 bases). Germline CDR1 reads ENHRY; CDR2 reads SYGVKD. The CDR3 is 13 amino acids. Trimming stripped 0 bases from V and 10 bases from J, with 10 bases between. DNA of the CDR3: TGTGCCATCAGTGAGTCTAATAGCGACGAGCAGTTCTTC. Its protein is CAISESNSDEQFF.